The 15 T cell receptor beta chains in this list originate from one sample, sequenced in a study of T-cell memory formation after mild COVID-19. Using its own MiXCR run on the 5' RACE reads, TCRdb lists one record per CDR3 protein. The sample has 450,000 or so distinct CDR3 sequences, approximately 20% seen once; the top ten hold around 8.4%. Sequences were obtained from PBMCs or a T cell subset sorted from them (not recorded which). The receptors derive from an adult woman who had mild COVID-19 (a few samples of this study predate the infection). Cell type and time point are not known.

This chain connects TRBV3-1 to TRBJ2-3; 7 nucleotides match TRBD1. Germline CDR1 reads LGHDT; CDR2 reads YNNKEL (reference sequence). This CDR3 spans 16 amino acids. The V gene end was trimmed by 3 bases and the J gene end by 0 bases; junction bases not matched to a gene: 6. CDR3 loop: CASSHFDRASTDTQYF. The CDR3 nucleotides read TGTGCCAGCAGCCATTTCGACAGGGCTAGCACAGATACGCAGTATTTT.

The rearrangement links TRBV15 to TRBJ1-1; D is uncertain. The CDR3 totals 14 residues. Trimming shortened V by 1 base and J by 0 bases, and 6 bases separated the two germline ends. CDR1 LNHNV and CDR2 YYDKDF come from the germline V gene (reference sequence). The CDR3 bases are TGTGCCACCAGCAGAGGCTCAGTGAACACTGAAGCTTTCTTT. Encoded protein: CATSRGSVNTEAFF.

This clonotype was detected ten times or more. J is TRBJ2-1 and V is TRBV12-3 or TRBV12-4; 7 bases match TRBD1. J was trimmed by 4 bases and V by 5 bases; bases with no gene match: 17. This CDR3 has 18 residues. The CDR3 DNA follows: TGTGCCAGCAGTCCCACGAGAGGGACAGCGGAGGCGTACAATGAGCAGTTCTTC. Its translation: CASSPTRGTAEAYNEQFF.

The V call is TRBV12-3 or TRBV12-4, the J call TRBJ1-3; 7 nucleotides agree with TRBD1. With V trimmed by 8 bases and J by 2 bases, 6 bases remained unmatched. The CDR3 totals 14 residues. The CDR3: CASVTGDPGNTIYF. CDR3 sequence (DNA): TGTGCCAGCGTTACAGGGGACCCTGGAAACACCATATATTTT.

This clonotype was found a few times. The gene calls are TRBV21-1 and TRBJ2-7; the table calls TRBD1, which could not be checked here. TRBV21-1 is a known pseudogene. The CDR3 consists of 17 residues. This chain's CDR3 is CASSSKGHPSEMDEQYF. The CDR3 DNA reads as TGTGCCAGCAGCTCTAAAGGGCACCCCTCTGAGATGGACGAGCAGTACTTC.

The sample holds many counts of this clonotype. The CDR3 loop is CASSQSGGQPQHF. The CDR3 DNA reads TGTGCCAGCAGCCAGTCAGGGGGTCAGCCCCAGCATTTT. V usage is TRBV3-1 and J usage is TRBJ1-5, with 7 bases aligning to TRBD1. The CDR3 contains 13 residues. Germline trimming cut 3 bases from V and 6 bases from J; bases unmatched to any gene: 2. CDR1 is LGHDT and CDR2 is YNNKEL in the germline V gene (reference sequence).

Regarding this clonotype: Possible read error: a much larger clone is one base away. The chain couples TRBV4-1 to TRBJ2-7, with TRBD2 identical over 7 bases. Trimming removed 8 bases from V and 3 bases from J; junction bases left unmatched: 10. CDR1 MGHRA and CDR2 YSYEKL come from the germline V gene. The CDR3 length is 14 residues. This CDR3 reads CASRGLSFNYEQYF. The CDR3 bases are TGCGCCAGCCGGGGACTATCGTTCAACTACGAGCAGTACTTC.

This clonotype has just a few counts. The chain has TRBV5-1 and TRBJ2-3; D is unclear. V was pared by 4 bases and J by 0 bases, with 9 bases between. CDR3 length: 14 residues. Germline V gene sequence: CDR1 SGHRS, CDR2 YFSETQ. The CDR3 nucleotides are TGCGCCAGCAGCGAACCAGAGAGCACAGATACGCAGTATTTT. Its translation is CASSEPESTDTQYF.

The V gene is TRBV11-3, the J gene TRBJ1-2; D remains unclear. The CDR3 has 15 amino acids. From germline, CDR1 is SGHNT and CDR2 YENEEA. V shed 1 base and J shed 6 bases, with 15 bases lying between them. The CDR3, as DNA: TGTGCCAGCAGCTTAGGGTTAGCGGGAGCTCATGGCTACACCTTC. Amino acid sequence: CASSLGLAGAHGYTF. The full variable domain, its missing parts supplied by reference TRBV11-3 and TRBJ1-2, is EAGVVQSPRYKIIEKKQPVAFWCNPISGHNTLYWYLQNLGQGPELLIRYENEEAVDDSQLPKDRFSAERLKGVDSTLKIQPAELGDSAVYLCASSLGLAGAHGYTFGSGTRLTVV.

This clonotype turned up a few times. The chain links TRBV6-2 or TRBV6-3 to TRBJ2-3; 10 nucleotides match TRBD2. The length of the CDR3 is 15 residues. CDR1 and CDR2 (germline): MNHEY, SVGEGT. The V segment lost 6 bases and the J segment 6 bases; nucleotides outside the gene matches: 9. The CDR3 bases are TGTGCCAGCAGGCAGAGCGGGAGGGCCGGCGATACGCAGTATTTT. Encoded protein: CASRQSGRAGDTQYF.

V gene TRBV10-3 combines with J gene TRBJ1-4; 7 nucleotides align to TRBD1. The germline gives CDR1 ENHRY, CDR2 SYGVKD. V shed 6 bases and J 6 bases; nucleotides not matched to a gene: 4. The CDR3 has 13 residues. DNA of the CDR3: TGTGCCATCAGGCAGGGGACAGATGAAAAACTGTTTTTT. Translation gives CAIRQGTDEKLFF.

Only a few counts were recorded for this clonotype. V usage is TRBV5-1 and J usage is TRBJ1-2; TRBD1 agrees at 7 bases. V lost 7 bases, J lost 3 bases, and 12 bases stayed unmatched. CDR3 length equals 15 residues. Germline CDR1 reads SGHRS; CDR2 reads YFSETQ. CDR3: CASGESTGSDYGYTF. CDR3 nucleotide sequence: TGCGCCAGCGGTGAATCGACAGGGAGCGACTATGGCTACACCTTC.

This sequence joins TRBV6-2 or TRBV6-3 and TRBJ2-1, with TRBD2 as a possible D gene (5 bases). Germline-derived CDR1 and CDR2 are MNHEY and SVGEGT. V was trimmed by 2 bases and J by 4 bases, leaving 9 bases between them. The CDR3 runs 14 residues. CDR3 region: CASSYARDYNEQFF. The CDR3 coding sequence is TGTGCCAGCAGTTACGCTCGGGATTACAATGAGCAGTTCTTC.

There are a few counts of this clonotype. This chain links TRBV7-9 with TRBJ2-7, with TRBD1 identical over 10 bases. The CDR3 runs 16 residues. The V and J ends lost 2 bases and 6 bases, in that order; junction bases with no gene match: 10. Germline-derived CDR1 and CDR2 are SEHNR and FQNEAQ (reference sequence). CDR3 nucleotides: TGTGCCAGCAGCTTAAACTGGGGACAGGGGATCGGCGAGCAGTACTTC. Amino acids: CASSLNWGQGIGEQYF. Combining the CDR3 with reference TRBV7-9 and TRBJ2-7 gives the whole variable domain DTGVSQNPRHKITKRGQNVTFRCDPISEHNRLYWYRQTLGQGPEFLTYFQNEAQLEKSRLLSDRFSAERPKGSFSTLEIQRTEQGDSAMYLCASSLNWGQGIGEQYFGPGTRLTVT.

A word on this clonotype: At one end, the junction sequence differs from germline, possibly due to a read error. J is TRBJ2-7 and V is TRBV4-3; TRBD1 aligns across 10 bases. The CDR3 runs to 16 residues. From germline, CDR1 is LGHNA and CDR2 YSLEER. CDR3 in amino acids: CASSQGLGQGSYEQYF. The CDR3 DNA follows: TGCGCCAGCAGTCAAGGTTTGGGACAGGGGTCCTACGAGCAGTACTTC.